Presented here are 24 T cell receptor beta chains from one specimen sequenced in a study of CD8 T cells in Susac syndrome. Random-hexamer reverse transcription was applied to roughly 0.5 to 1 ug RNA. TCRdb used MiXCR to reprocess the immunoSEQ multiplex PCR reads, holding one entry per CDR3 protein. The sample shows 95,000 to 150,000 distinct CDR3 sequences, 95% to 96% of them seen only once. Material for sequencing was CD4+ T cells from PBMCs. These receptor sequences come from a human donor with Susac syndrome.

The chain links TRBV9 to TRBJ1-1; D gene uncertain. Germline CDR1 reads SGDLS; CDR2 reads YYNGEE. The germline V and J ends were trimmed by 0 bases and 10 bases, with 10 bases remaining between them. The CDR3 length is 12 residues. The CDR3 bases are TGTGCCAGCAGCGTAGTCGAAGGTGTAGCTTTCTTT. Encoded protein: CASSVVEGVAFF. The entire variable domain, with the rest obtained from reference TRBV9 and TRBJ1-1, is as follows: DSGVTQTPKHLITATGQRVTLRCSPRSGDLSVYWYQQSLDQGLQFLIQYYNGEERAKGNILERFSAQQFPDLHSELNLSSLELGDSALYFCASSVVEGVAFFGQGTRLTVV.

This chain uses TRBV24-1 with TRBJ2-1, with D maybe TRBD2 (6 bases). The CDR3 runs to 14 residues. In germline, CDR1 is KGHDR, CDR2 SFDVKD. Trimming shortened V by 5 bases and J by 6 bases, and 13 bases separated the two germline ends. As DNA, the CDR3 is TGTGCCACCAGTGGTTCGGAGGGGCGCAATGAGCAGTTCTTC. Protein product: CATSGSEGRNEQFF.

The chain has TRBV7-6 and TRBJ2-3, with D unclear. Trimming left V 1 base short and J 0 bases short, with 11 bases between. Germline V gene sequence: CDR1 SGHVS, CDR2 FNYEAQ. CDR3 length: 16 residues. The CDR3 sequence: CASSLEGSYSTDTQYF. The CDR3 DNA follows: TGTGCCAGCAGCTTAGAGGGTAGCTATAGCACAGATACGCAGTATTTT.

The chain joins TRBV29-1 to TRBJ2-6, with TRBD1 matching over 9 bases. The CDR3 totals 16 residues. The J segment lost 0 bases and the V segment lost 6 bases, leaving 6 bases of the junction unmatched. The germline gives CDR1 SQVTM, CDR2 ANQGSEA. The CDR3 sequence: CSVGTGTISGANVLTF. CDR3 bases: TGCAGCGTCGGGACAGGGACGATCTCTGGGGCCAACGTCCTGACTTTC.

The chain couples TRBV7-9 to TRBJ2-7, with D possibly being TRBD2 (6 bases). The CDR3 is 14 amino acids. Germline V CDR1 and CDR2: SEHNR, FQNEAQ (reference sequence). V lost 3 bases, J lost 6 bases, and 15 bases lay in between. This CDR3 is CASSFPGVGSEQYF. CDR3 DNA sequence: TGTGCCAGCAGCTTCCCGGGAGTAGGAAGCGAGCAGTACTTC.

The V gene is TRBV4-1, the J gene TRBJ2-5; 7 positions match TRBD1. The V gene end was trimmed by 4 bases and the J gene end by 2 bases; junction bases not matched to a gene: 10. This CDR3 comprises 16 residues. Germline V gives CDR1 MGHRA, CDR2 YSYEKL. The CDR3: CASSPGSGTVQETQYF. The CDR3 bases are TGCGCCAGCAGCCCAGGCTCCGGGACAGTTCAAGAGACCCAGTACTTC.

The chain employs TRBV7-2 and TRBJ2-7; weak D call: TRBD2 (6 bases). V lost 4 bases to trimming and J lost 4 bases, with 17 bases between them. The CDR3 length is 15 residues. Germline values: CDR1 SGHTA, CDR2 FQGNSA. CDR3 sequence (DNA): TGTGCCAGCAGCTCCCCACGGCGGGGAGTTTACGAGCAGTACTTC. Translating it yields CASSSPRRGVYEQYF.

V usage is TRBV2 and J usage is TRBJ1-2, with D perhaps matching TRBD1 (6 bases). Germline V gene lookup returns CDR1 SNHLY and CDR2 FYNNEI. The V and J ends lost 8 bases and 0 bases respectively, with 13 bases between them. The CDR3 loop spans 14 amino acids. This CDR3 reads CASAGGRANYGYTF. In DNA, the CDR3 is TGTGCCAGCGCCGGGGGGCGAGCTAACTATGGCTACACCTTC.

J is TRBJ2-2 and V is TRBV20-1; D call uncertain. The V end was cut by 0 bases, the J end by 2 bases, with 4 bases between. CDR1 is DFQATT and CDR2 is SNEGSKA in the germline V gene (reference sequence). There are 13 residues in the CDR3. This CDR3 is CSAREVNTGELFF. The CDR3 nucleotides are TGCAGTGCTAGAGAGGTCAACACCGGGGAGCTGTTTTTT.

The chain recombines TRBV4-3 with TRBJ2-5; 15 positions agree with TRBD2. The length of the CDR3 is 18 residues. V lost 0 bases, J lost 5 bases, and 7 bases stayed unmatched. Per germline, CDR1 LGHNA and CDR2 YSLEER. CDR3 residues: CASSQESGLAGGGETQYF. The CDR3 nucleotides are TGCGCCAGCAGCCAAGAAAGCGGACTAGCGGGAGGGGGGGAGACCCAGTACTTC.

The chain joins TRBV28 to TRBJ1-1; unclear D gene. This CDR3 is built from 16 residues. Germline V gives CDR1 MDHEN, CDR2 SYDVKM. V dropped 3 bases and J dropped 1 base, with 15 bases sitting between them. CDR3 loop: CASSFFGRAGNTEAFF. The CDR3 region has the DNA TGTGCCAGCAGTTTTTTTGGAAGGGCAGGGAACACTGAAGCTTTCTTT.

This clonotype was found once. The chain combines TRBV27 with TRBJ1-2, with a possible D match to TRBD1 (5 bases). Trimming removed 4 bases at V and 2 bases at J, with 14 bases between. The CDR3 has 15 amino acids. Germline CDR1 reads MNHEY; CDR2 reads SMNVEV (reference sequence). The CDR3 is CASSSIKDRNYGYTF. For the CDR3, the DNA is TGTGCCAGCAGTTCCATTAAAGACAGAAACTATGGCTACACCTTC.

The chain links TRBV5-1 to TRBJ1-1, with D possibly TRBD1 on 6 matching bases. V gave up 4 bases and J gave up 4 bases, with 14 bases separating them. This CDR3 is built from 14 residues. Germline lookup yields CDR1 SGHRS and CDR2 YFSETQ. DNA of the CDR3: TGCGCCAGCAGCCTAACCAACAGGGCCACTGAAGCTTTCTTT. Its translation is CASSLTNRATEAFF.

CDR3 protein: CSVGGGSEAFF. The CDR3 DNA reads TGCAGCGTCGGGGGGGGATCTGAAGCTTTCTTT. The chain carries TRBV29-1 and TRBJ1-1; D might be TRBD1 (5 bases). The length of the CDR3 is 11 residues. Trimming removed 6 bases from V and 6 bases from J, with 11 bases in between. From germline, CDR1 is SQVTM and CDR2 ANQGSEA.

V is TRBV30 and J is TRBJ2-3, with D perhaps TRBD2 (5 bases). CDR3 length equals 14 residues. V dropped 1 base and J dropped 2 bases, with 10 bases sitting between them. Germline CDR1 reads GTSNPN; CDR2 reads SVGIG (reference sequence). This chain's CDR3 is CAWSAVASTDTQYF. The CDR3 DNA reads TGTGCCTGGAGTGCAGTAGCGTCCACAGATACGCAGTATTTT.

The sample holds one count of this clonotype. J is TRBJ2-7 and V is TRBV27; unclear D gene. CDR3 length: 16 amino acids. The germline V and J ends were trimmed by 5 bases and 3 bases, with 20 bases remaining between them. CDR1 is MNHEY, CDR2 SMNVEV, per germline (reference sequence). This CDR3 is CASSPLEPSPGYEQYF. DNA of the CDR3: TGTGCCAGCAGTCCCTTAGAACCCAGCCCGGGCTACGAGCAGTACTTC.

This chain connects TRBV20-1 to TRBJ2-1; 13 nucleotides match TRBD2. V lost 1 base, J lost 6 bases, and 9 bases stayed unmatched. This CDR3 contains 17 residues. Germline CDR1 DFQATT, CDR2 SNEGSKA (reference sequence). The chain's CDR3 is CSARGYETSGRTNEQFF. The CDR3 DNA follows: TGCAGTGCTAGAGGGTATGAGACTAGCGGGAGGACCAATGAGCAGTTCTTC.

The chain recombines TRBV7-9 with TRBJ1-5; D possibly corresponds to TRBD1 (5 bases). From germline, CDR1 is SEHNR and CDR2 FQNEAQ (reference sequence). The CDR3 loop spans 12 amino acids. V lost 5 bases and J lost 6, with 8 bases in between. The chain's CDR3 is CASSAGIQPQHF. The CDR3 DNA sequence: TGTGCCAGCAGCGCAGGGATTCAGCCCCAGCATTTT.

The CDR3 DNA reads as TGTGCCAGCAGCCAAGATCTATTGGGCGGGAGGTCTATCGAGACCCAGTACTTC. It encodes CASSQDLLGGRSIETQYF. This sequence joins TRBV4-2 and TRBJ2-5; 8 nucleotides line up with TRBD2. J gave up 5 bases and V 0 bases, and 14 bases lay outside the gene matches. Germline V gives CDR1 LGHNA, CDR2 YNFKEQ. The CDR3 is 18 amino acids.

The rearrangement uses TRBV6-5 and TRBJ2-1; 7 bases are shared with TRBD1. V was clipped by 4 bases and J by 2 bases; unmatched bases: 8. CDR1 and CDR2 from the germline V gene are MNHEY and SVGAGI. This CDR3 is 16 amino acids long. DNA for the CDR3: TGTGCCAGCAGTTCCTTACCAGACAGGGCCTACAATGAGCAGTTCTTC. As protein: CASSSLPDRAYNEQFF.

This rearrangement joins TRBV4-2 to TRBJ2-1; D not certain. The CDR3 is 12 amino acids. Per germline, CDR1 LGHNA and CDR2 YNFKEQ. Trimming cost V 2 bases and J 9 bases, with 8 bases left between them. The CDR3 here is CASSQTFGEQFF. The CDR3, as DNA: TGTGCCAGCAGCCAAACTTTTGGTGAGCAGTTCTTC.

This clonotype has only one observation. This chain uses TRBV14 with TRBJ1-1; the D is unclear. This CDR3 has 13 residues. Germline loops: CDR1 SGHDN, CDR2 FVKESK. The germline V and J ends were trimmed by 1 base and 10 bases, with 13 bases remaining between them. This chain's CDR3 is CASSQVFGIGAFF. CDR3 in DNA: TGTGCCAGCAGCCAAGTGTTTGGGATTGGAGCTTTCTTT.

V usage is TRBV7-6 and J usage is TRBJ2-7; D is uncertain. Germline values: CDR1 SGHVS, CDR2 FNYEAQ. The V and J ends lost 1 base and 2 bases respectively, with 3 bases between them. The CDR3 covers 12 residues. For the CDR3, the DNA is TGTGCCAGCAGCTTAGTACCCTACGAGCAGTACTTC. Its translation is CASSLVPYEQYF.

CDR3 residues: CASSILNTDTQYF. DNA for the CDR3: TGTGCCAGCAGTATACTGAACACAGATACGCAGTATTTT. The rearrangement links TRBV12-3 or TRBV12-4 to TRBJ2-3; D is undetermined. The V gene lost 5 bases and the J gene lost 2 bases, with 8 bases spanning the gap. The CDR3 is 13 amino acids.